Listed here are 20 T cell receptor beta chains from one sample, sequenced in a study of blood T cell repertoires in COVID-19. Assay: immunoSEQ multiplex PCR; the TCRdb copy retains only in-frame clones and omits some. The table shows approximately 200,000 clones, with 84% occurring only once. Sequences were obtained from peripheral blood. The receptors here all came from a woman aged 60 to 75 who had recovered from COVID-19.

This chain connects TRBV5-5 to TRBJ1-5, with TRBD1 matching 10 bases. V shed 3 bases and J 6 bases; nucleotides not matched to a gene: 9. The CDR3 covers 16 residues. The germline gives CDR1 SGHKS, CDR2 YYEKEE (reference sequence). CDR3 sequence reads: CASSSGRQGAAQPQHF. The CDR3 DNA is TGTGCCAGCAGCTCGGGACGACAGGGGGCGGCTCAGCCCCAGCATTTT.

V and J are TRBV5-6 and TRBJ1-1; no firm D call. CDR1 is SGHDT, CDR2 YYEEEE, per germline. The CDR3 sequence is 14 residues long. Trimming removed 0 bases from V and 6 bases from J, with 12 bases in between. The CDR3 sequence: CASSLDASFPEAFF. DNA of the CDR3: TGTGCCAGCAGCTTGGACGCGTCCTTCCCTGAAGCTTTCTTT.

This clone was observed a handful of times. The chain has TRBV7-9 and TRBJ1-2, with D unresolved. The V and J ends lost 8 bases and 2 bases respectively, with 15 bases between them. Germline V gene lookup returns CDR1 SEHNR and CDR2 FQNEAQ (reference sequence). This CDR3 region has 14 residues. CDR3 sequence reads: CASDRTPSNYGYTF. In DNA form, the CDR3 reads TGTGCCAGCGACCGGACTCCGTCGAACTATGGCTACACCTTC.

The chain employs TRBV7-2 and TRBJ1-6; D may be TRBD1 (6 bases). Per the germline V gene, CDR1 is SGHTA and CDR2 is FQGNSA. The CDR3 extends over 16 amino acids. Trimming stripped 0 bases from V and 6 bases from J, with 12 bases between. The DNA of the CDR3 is TGTGCCAGCAGCTTAGCTGCGGGGGCGAGTAATTCACCCCTCCACTTT. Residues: CASSLAAGASNSPLHF.

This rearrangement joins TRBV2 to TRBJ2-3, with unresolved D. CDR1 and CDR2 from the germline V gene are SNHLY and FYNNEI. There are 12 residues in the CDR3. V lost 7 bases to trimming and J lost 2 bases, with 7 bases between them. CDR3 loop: CASNSNTDTQYF. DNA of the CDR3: TGTGCCAGCAATTCAAACACAGATACGCAGTATTTT.

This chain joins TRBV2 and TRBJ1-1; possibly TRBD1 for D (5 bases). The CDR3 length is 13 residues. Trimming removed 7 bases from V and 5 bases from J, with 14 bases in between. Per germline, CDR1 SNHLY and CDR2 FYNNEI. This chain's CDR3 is CASTSWGGTEAFF. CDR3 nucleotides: TGTGCCAGCACGTCCTGGGGGGGGACTGAAGCTTTCTTT.

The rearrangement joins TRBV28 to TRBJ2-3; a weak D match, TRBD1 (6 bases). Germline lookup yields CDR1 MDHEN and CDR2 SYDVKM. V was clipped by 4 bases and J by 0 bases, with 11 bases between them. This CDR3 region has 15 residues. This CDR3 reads CASSSTGRSTDTQYF. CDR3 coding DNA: TGTGCCAGCAGTTCTACAGGGCGTAGCACAGATACGCAGTATTTT.

The DNA for the CDR3 is TGTGCCAGTAGTGAGACACGCAGCTCTGGAAACACCATATATTTT. This translates into CASSETRSSGNTIYF. The rearrangement joins TRBV19 to TRBJ1-3; D gene unclear. Trimming cost V 5 bases and J 0 bases, with 11 bases left between them. The CDR3 is made up of 15 amino acids. From germline, CDR1 is LNHDA and CDR2 SQIVND (reference sequence).

This chain's CDR3 is CASSERGFFYGYTF. In DNA form, the CDR3 reads TGTGCCAGCAGTGAGCGGGGGTTCTTCTATGGCTACACCTTC. The chain has TRBV6-1 and TRBJ1-2; tentatively, D is TRBD1 (5 bases). The CDR3 totals 14 residues. In germline, CDR1 is MNHNS, CDR2 SASEGT. V lost 3 bases and J 4 bases, leaving 12 bases between the germline ends.

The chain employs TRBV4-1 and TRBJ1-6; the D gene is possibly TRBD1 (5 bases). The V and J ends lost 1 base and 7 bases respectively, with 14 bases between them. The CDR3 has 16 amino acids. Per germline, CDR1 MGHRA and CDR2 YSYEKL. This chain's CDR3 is CASSQVLGHLNSPLHF. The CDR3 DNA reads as TGCGCCAGCAGCCAAGTCCTAGGACATTTAAATTCACCCCTCCACTTT.

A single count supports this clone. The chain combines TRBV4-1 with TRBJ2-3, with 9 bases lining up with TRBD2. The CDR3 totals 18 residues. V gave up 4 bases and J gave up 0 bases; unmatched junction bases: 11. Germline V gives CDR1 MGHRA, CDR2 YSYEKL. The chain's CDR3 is CASSPRGAGGPSTDTQYF. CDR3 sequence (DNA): TGCGCCAGCAGCCCGAGAGGGGCGGGGGGGCCGAGCACAGATACGCAGTATTTT.

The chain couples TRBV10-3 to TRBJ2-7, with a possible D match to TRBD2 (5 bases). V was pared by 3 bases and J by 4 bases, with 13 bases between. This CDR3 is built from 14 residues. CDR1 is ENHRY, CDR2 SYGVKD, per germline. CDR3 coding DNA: TGTGCCATCAGTGACCCTCGGGGATCTTACGAGCAGTACTTC. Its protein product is CAISDPRGSYEQYF.

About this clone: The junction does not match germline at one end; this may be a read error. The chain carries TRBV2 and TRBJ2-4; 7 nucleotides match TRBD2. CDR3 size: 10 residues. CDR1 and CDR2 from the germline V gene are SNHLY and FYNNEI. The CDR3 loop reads CASSETGGTF. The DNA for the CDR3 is TGTGCCAGCAGTGAAACGGGAGGCACCTTC. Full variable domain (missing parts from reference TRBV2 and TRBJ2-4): EPEVTQTPSHQVTQMGQEVILRCVPISNHLYFYWYRQILGQKVEFLVSFYNNEISEKSEIFDDQFSVERPDGSNFTLKIRSTKLEDSAMYFCASSETGGTFGAGTRLSVL.

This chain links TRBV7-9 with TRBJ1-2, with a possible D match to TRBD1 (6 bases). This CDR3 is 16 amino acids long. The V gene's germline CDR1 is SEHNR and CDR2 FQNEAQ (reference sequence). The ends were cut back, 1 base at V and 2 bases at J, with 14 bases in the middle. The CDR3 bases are TGTGCCAGCAGCTTAGGCTCAACAGGGTCCAACTATGGCTACACCTTC. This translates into CASSLGSTGSNYGYTF.

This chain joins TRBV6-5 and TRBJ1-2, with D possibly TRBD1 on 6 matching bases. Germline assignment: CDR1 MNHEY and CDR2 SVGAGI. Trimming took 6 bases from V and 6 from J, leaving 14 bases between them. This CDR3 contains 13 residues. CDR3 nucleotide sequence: TGTGCCAGCAGGCACAGGGAACCCCATGGCTACACCTTC. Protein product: CASRHREPHGYTF.

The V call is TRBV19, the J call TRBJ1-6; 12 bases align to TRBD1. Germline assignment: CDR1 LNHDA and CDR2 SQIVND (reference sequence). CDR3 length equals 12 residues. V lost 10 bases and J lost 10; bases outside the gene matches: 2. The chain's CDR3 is CAIGTGGSPLHF. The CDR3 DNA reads TGTGCCATCGGGACAGGGGGCTCACCCCTCCACTTT.

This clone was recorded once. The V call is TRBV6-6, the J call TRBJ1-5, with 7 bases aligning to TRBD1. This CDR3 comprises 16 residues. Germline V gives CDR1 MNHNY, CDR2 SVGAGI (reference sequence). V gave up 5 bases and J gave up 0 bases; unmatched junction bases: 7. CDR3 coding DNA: TGTGCCAGCAGTCGACAGGGAAGTAATAGCAATCAGCCCCAGCATTTT. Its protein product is CASSRQGSNSNQPQHF.

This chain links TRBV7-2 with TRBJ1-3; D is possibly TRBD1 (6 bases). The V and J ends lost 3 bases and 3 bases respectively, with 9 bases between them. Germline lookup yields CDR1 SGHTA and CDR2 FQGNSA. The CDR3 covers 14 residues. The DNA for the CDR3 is TGTGCCAGCAGCTTCGGGGGGCTTGGAAACACCATATATTTT. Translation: CASSFGGLGNTIYF.

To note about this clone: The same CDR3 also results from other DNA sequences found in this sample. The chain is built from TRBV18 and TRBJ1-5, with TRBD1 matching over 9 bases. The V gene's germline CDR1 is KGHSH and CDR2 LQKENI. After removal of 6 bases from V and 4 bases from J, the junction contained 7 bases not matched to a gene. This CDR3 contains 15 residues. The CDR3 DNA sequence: TGTGCCAGCTCGCTACAGGGGGCAAGTAATCAGCCCCAGCATTTT. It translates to CASSLQGASNQPQHF.

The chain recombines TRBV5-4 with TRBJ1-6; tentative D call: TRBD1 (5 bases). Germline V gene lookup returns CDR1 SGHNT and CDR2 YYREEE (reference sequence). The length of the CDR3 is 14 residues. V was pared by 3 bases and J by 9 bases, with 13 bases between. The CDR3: CASSSRDSRSPLHF. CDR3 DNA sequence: TGTGCCAGCAGCTCCCGAGACAGCCGTTCACCCCTCCACTTT.